The 30 T cell receptor beta chains below were found in one sample sequenced in a study of CD8 T cells in ankylosing spondylitis. TCRdb processed the 5' RACE reads anew with MiXCR; each CDR3 protein has one entry. Of some 200,000 distinct CDR3 sequences detected, 10% to 15% appear once; the ten largest clones hold about 17%. Sequencing was performed on blood, either unsorted or a sorted T cell fraction (not recorded which). These receptors were collected from a male donor with ankylosing spondylitis or in good health (not recorded which).

This clonotype was picked up a small number of times. This chain links TRBV6-2 or TRBV6-3 with TRBJ2-2; perhaps TRBD2 as D (6 bases). The CDR3 covers 13 residues. In germline, CDR1 is MNHEY, CDR2 SVGEGT. V gave up 7 bases and J gave up 7 bases, with 13 bases separating them. Here the CDR3 reads CASTIGGSGELFF. The CDR3 nucleotides are TGTGCCAGCACCATTGGGGGGAGCGGGGAGCTGTTTTTT.

The chain uses TRBV3-1 and TRBJ2-5; the match to TRBD2 covers 10 bases. Losses at the gene ends were 4 bases for V and 1 base for J; bases not matched to a gene: 9. Germline V CDR1 and CDR2: LGHDT, YNNKEL (reference sequence). This CDR3 comprises 17 residues. The CDR3 region has the DNA TGTGCCAGCAGCCCTCCCCTAGCGGGGGAAACCCAAGAGACCCAGTACTTC. As protein: CASSPPLAGETQETQYF.

This clonotype came up a few times. The DNA of the CDR3 is TGCGCCAGCAGCTTCACTAGCGGGGGGCAATACAATGAGCAGTTCTTC. Translated: CASSFTSGGQYNEQFF. V usage is TRBV5-1 and J usage is TRBJ2-1, with 12 bases matching TRBD2. Germline loops: CDR1 SGHRS, CDR2 YFSETQ. The CDR3 consists of 16 residues. V was clipped by 2 bases and J by 4 bases; unmatched bases: 4.

This clonotype has only a few counts. V usage is TRBV15 and J usage is TRBJ2-5; 10 bases align to TRBD1. V dropped 8 bases and J dropped 5; count of bases not matched to a gene: 5. The CDR3 is 13 amino acids. The germline V gene encodes CDR1 LNHNV and CDR2 YYDKDF (reference sequence). This CDR3 reads CATAGDRGETQYF. The CDR3, as DNA: TGTGCCACCGCCGGGGACAGGGGTGAGACCCAGTACTTC. The variable domain in full, with the rest retrieved from reference TRBV15 and TRBJ2-5, is DAMVIQNPRYQVTQFGKPVTLSCSQTLNHNVMYWYQQKSSQAPKLLFHYYDKDFNNEADTPDNFQSRRPNTSFCFLDIRSPGLGDTAMYLCATAGDRGETQYFGPGTRLLVL.

By share, this clonotype ranks as medium-sized. V is TRBV12-3 or TRBV12-4 and J is TRBJ1-1; D is ambiguous. This CDR3 region has 12 residues. V shed 3 bases and J shed 3 bases, with 5 bases lying between them. This chain's CDR3 is CASSFGYTEAFF. The CDR3 DNA reads TGTGCCAGCAGTTTCGGTTACACTGAAGCTTTCTTT.

In this sample, this clonotype turned up a few times. This chain uses TRBV29-1 with TRBJ2-5; the match to TRBD1 covers 10 bases. V dropped 6 bases and J dropped 4; count of bases not matched to a gene: 8. This CDR3 spans 14 amino acids. Germline values: CDR1 SQVTM, CDR2 ANQGSEA. The CDR3: CSVAGTGASETQYF. As DNA, the CDR3 is TGCAGCGTCGCCGGGACAGGGGCTTCAGAGACCCAGTACTTC.

This clonotype has a handful of counts. The chain employs TRBV5-6 and TRBJ2-7; D ambiguous. Trimming removed 1 base from V and 0 bases from J, with 11 bases in between. This CDR3 spans 15 amino acids. Germline loops: CDR1 SGHDT, CDR2 YYEEEE. CDR3 nucleotide sequence: TGTGCCAGCAGCTTGCCCTCCCTGTCCTCCTACGAGCAGTACTTC. Translating it yields CASSLPSLSSYEQYF.

The chain carries TRBV10-2 and TRBJ2-2, with D hard to call. Germline-derived CDR1 and CDR2 are WSHSY and SAAADI. The V end was cut by 3 bases, the J end by 4 bases, with 9 bases between. The length of the CDR3 is 14 residues. The CDR3 sequence is CASSDWGFTGELFF. As DNA, the CDR3 is TGCGCCAGCAGTGATTGGGGATTCACCGGGGAGCTGTTTTTT.

The chain is built from TRBV4-1 and TRBJ1-1; D possibly corresponds to TRBD1 (6 bases). Deletions cut 6 bases from V and 4 bases from J, with 12 bases between. Germline V gene lookup returns CDR1 MGHRA and CDR2 YSYEKL. The CDR3 totals 13 residues. As DNA, the CDR3 is TGCGCCAGCAGAAGGGACATCTTCACTGAAGCTTTCTTT. It yields the protein CASRRDIFTEAFF.

The CDR3 reads CASRAGQGWETQYF. CDR3 DNA: TGTGCCAGCAGGGCGGGACAGGGTTGGGAGACCCAGTACTTC. The genes are TRBV6-1 and TRBJ2-5, with 9 bases lining up with TRBD1. V was pared by 6 bases and J by 5 bases, with 7 bases of the junction left unmatched. Germline CDR1 is MNHNS and CDR2 is SASEGT. The length of the CDR3 is 14 residues.

This clonotype has just a few counts. V and J are TRBV10-2 and TRBJ2-7, with TRBD1 as a possible D gene (6 bases). This CDR3 contains 13 residues. Looked up from germline, CDR1 is WSHSY and CDR2 is SAAADI. Trimming shortened V by 2 bases and J by 2 bases, and 7 bases separated the two germline ends. The CDR3 sequence: CASSETGTYEQYF. The CDR3 DNA sequence: TGCGCCAGCAGTGAGACAGGGACCTACGAGCAGTACTTC.

This chain links TRBV18 with TRBJ2-7; TRBD1 matches at 9 bases. Germline lookup yields CDR1 KGHSH and CDR2 LQKENI. CDR3 length equals 17 residues. Trimming cost V 0 bases and J 1 base; bases outside gene matches: 7. Written as DNA, the CDR3 is TGTGCCAGCTCACCACCGATCCTCGGGACAGGGTCCTACGAGCAGTACTTC. Amino acids: CASSPPILGTGSYEQYF.

This rearrangement joins TRBV7-9 to TRBJ2-2; D unclear. The CDR3 totals 12 residues. Germline values: CDR1 SEHNR, CDR2 FQNEAQ (reference sequence). V was trimmed by 5 bases and J by 3 bases, leaving 4 bases between them. CDR3 loop: CASSPHTGELFF. CDR3 nucleotide sequence: TGTGCCAGCAGCCCTCACACCGGGGAGCTGTTTTTT.

This chain connects TRBV29-1 to TRBJ2-3; no firm D call. The CDR3 consists of 13 residues. The germline gives CDR1 SQVTM, CDR2 ANQGSEA. V was trimmed by 3 bases and J by 2 bases, leaving 9 bases between them. CDR3 residues: CSVEVAFTDTQYF. The CDR3 nucleotides read TGCAGCGTTGAGGTTGCTTTCACAGATACGCAGTATTTT.

V is TRBV7-8 and J is TRBJ2-7, with 8 nucleotides matching TRBD2. From germline, CDR1 is SGHVS and CDR2 FQNEAQ. This CDR3 has 14 amino acids. Germline trimming cut 3 bases from V and 2 bases from J; bases unmatched to any gene: 3. DNA for the CDR3: TGTGCCAGCAGCTTTAGCGGGGAACCCTACGAGCAGTACTTC. Protein product: CASSFSGEPYEQYF. The variable domain in full, completed from reference TRBV7-8 and TRBJ2-7, reads GAGVSQSPRYKVAKRGQDVALRCDPISGHVSLFWYQQALGQGPEFLTYFQNEAQLDKSGLPSDRFFAERPEGSVSTLKIQRTQQEDSAVYLCASSFSGEPYEQYFGPGTRLTVT.

This clonotype showed up just a few times. V usage is TRBV6-1 and J usage is TRBJ1-1; TRBD1 aligns across 7 bases. CDR1 is MNHNS and CDR2 is SASEGT in the germline V gene. This CDR3 contains 13 residues. The J segment lost 3 bases and the V segment lost 6 bases, leaving 4 bases of the junction unmatched. Here the CDR3 DNA reads TGTGCCAGCAGGCAGGGGGAGTACACTGAAGCTTTCTTT. Translation: CASRQGEYTEAFF.

V and J are TRBV4-1 and TRBJ1-1; unclear D gene. Between the trimmed V and J ends, which lost 0 bases and 0 bases, there was a span of 8 bases. Germline V gene sequence: CDR1 MGHRA, CDR2 YSYEKL. The CDR3 has 15 residues. CDR3 in DNA: TGCGCCAGCAGCCAAGAACCCGCCTTGAACACTGAAGCTTTCTTT. Translated: CASSQEPALNTEAFF.

V is TRBV19 and J is TRBJ1-1; D might be TRBD1 (5 bases). Germline V lookup: CDR1 LNHDA, CDR2 SQIVND (reference sequence). The V and J ends lost 10 bases and 1 base respectively, with 13 bases between them. CDR3 length: 13 residues. CDR3 nucleotide sequence: TGTGCCACCTCAGACAGCTGGAACACTGAAGCTTTCTTT. This translates into CATSDSWNTEAFF.

The chain combines TRBV27 with TRBJ2-1; no reliable D call. CDR1 and CDR2 from the germline V gene are MNHEY and SMNVEV (reference sequence). The CDR3 covers 14 residues. Trimming pared 4 bases from V and 4 bases from J, leaving 11 bases between. The CDR3 sequence is CASSSSAGYNEQFF. DNA of the CDR3: TGTGCCAGCAGTTCCTCCGCAGGATACAATGAGCAGTTCTTC.

The chain carries TRBV20-1 and TRBJ1-2; D unresolved. In germline, CDR1 is DFQATT, CDR2 SNEGSKA (reference sequence). Trimming removed 3 bases at V and 0 bases at J, with 5 bases between. The CDR3 has 12 amino acids. Written as DNA, the CDR3 is TGCAGTGCTAGTCACGCTAACTATGGCTACACCTTC. Protein: CSASHANYGYTF.

The V call is TRBV24-1, the J call TRBJ2-2; D might be TRBD1 or TRBD2, each matching 5 bases. Trimming shortened V by 4 bases and J by 2 bases, and 22 bases separated the two germline ends. The CDR3 contains 19 residues. In germline, CDR1 is KGHDR, CDR2 SFDVKD. CDR3 residues: CATSDSRGRTVPNTGELFF. CDR3 in DNA: TGTGCCACCAGTGACTCACGGGGCAGGACCGTACCTAACACCGGGGAGCTGTTTTTT.

In its sample, this clonotype was seen a few times. The chain employs TRBV6-6 and TRBJ2-7; D gene uncertain. This CDR3 has 13 amino acids. Between the trimmed V and J ends, which lost 3 bases and 3 bases, there was a span of 9 bases. The germline V gene encodes CDR1 MNHNY and CDR2 SVGAGI (reference sequence). CDR3 nucleotides: TGTGCCAGCAGTTATTTGTCAGACTACGAGCAGTACTTC. Its translation is CASSYLSDYEQYF.

This clonotype appeared many times. This chain connects TRBV20-1 to TRBJ2-1, with 9 bases identical to TRBD1. The CDR3 totals 14 residues. Germline V CDR1 and CDR2: DFQATT, SNEGSKA (reference sequence). Trimming cost V 6 bases and J 7 bases; bases outside gene matches: 10. The CDR3 DNA reads as TGCAGTGCGACCCGGACAGGGGATAGGAATGAGCAGTTCTTC. Translation: CSATRTGDRNEQFF.

The table lists this clonotype with many counts. The chain uses TRBV20-1 and TRBJ1-1, with 8 bases lining up with TRBD1. V gave up 8 bases and J gave up 3 bases; unmatched junction bases: 8. The CDR3 sequence is 13 residues long. Per germline, CDR1 DFQATT and CDR2 SNEGSKA (reference sequence). CDR3 in amino acids: CSFRGQGDTEAFF. As DNA, the CDR3 is TGCAGTTTCAGGGGGCAAGGTGACACTGAAGCTTTCTTT.

This clonotype was seen only a few times. Written as DNA, the CDR3 is TGTGCCAGCAGCCTCGACGCCCTAGGGGACGAGCAGTACTTC. Its translation: CASSLDALGDEQYF. This chain connects TRBV12-3 or TRBV12-4 to TRBJ2-7; D perhaps matches TRBD1 (5 bases). V lost 6 bases, J lost 5 bases, and 17 bases lay in between. The CDR3 runs 14 residues.

This clonotype was picked up many times. The V gene is TRBV4-1, the J gene TRBJ2-1; D call uncertain. Between the trimmed V and J ends, which lost 5 bases and 3 bases, there was a span of 11 bases. The CDR3 is made up of 14 amino acids. Per the germline V gene, CDR1 is MGHRA and CDR2 is YSYEKL. CDR3 nucleotide sequence: TGCGCCAGCAGCGGTCGCGGAGACTACAATGAGCAGTTCTTC. Translating it yields CASSGRGDYNEQFF.

This clonotype has only a few counts. The chain carries TRBV6-1 and TRBJ2-3; 7 positions match TRBD2. The CDR3 spans 14 residues. The V gene end was trimmed by 5 bases and the J gene end by 6 bases; junction bases not matched to a gene: 8. In germline, CDR1 is MNHNS, CDR2 SASEGT. The CDR3 coding sequence is TGTGCCAGCAGTCCGGGGCGGGAGATGGATACGCAGTATTTT. Translated: CASSPGREMDTQYF.

The chain carries TRBV7-9 and TRBJ2-7; 7 bases map to TRBD1. This CDR3 region has 12 residues. With V trimmed by 5 bases and J by 6 bases, 4 bases remained unmatched. Germline V gene data show CDR1 as SEHNR and CDR2 as FQNEAQ (reference sequence). CDR3 nucleotides: TGTGCCAGCAGCCCCCCAGGGGGCGAGCAGTACTTC. This codes for CASSPPGGEQYF.

This clonotype was counted many times. This chain uses TRBV12-3 or TRBV12-4 with TRBJ2-1, with TRBD1 identical over 7 bases. The CDR3 loop spans 14 amino acids. V shed 6 bases, J shed 4 bases, and the junction held 6 bases outside the gene matches. The CDR3 DNA reads as TGTGCCAGCAGCCCAGGGACAGATTACAATGAGCAGTTCTTC. The encoded protein is CASSPGTDYNEQFF.

This clonotype was recorded at least ten times. The genes are TRBV15 and TRBJ2-1, with 11 positions matching TRBD2. This CDR3 comprises 15 residues. CDR1 and CDR2 from the germline V gene are LNHNV and YYDKDF (reference sequence). After removal of 0 bases from V and 6 bases from J, the junction contained 1 base not matched to a gene. DNA of the CDR3: TGTGCCACCAGCAGAGATAGCGGGGGGGCCAATGAGCAGTTCTTC. It translates to CATSRDSGGANEQFF.